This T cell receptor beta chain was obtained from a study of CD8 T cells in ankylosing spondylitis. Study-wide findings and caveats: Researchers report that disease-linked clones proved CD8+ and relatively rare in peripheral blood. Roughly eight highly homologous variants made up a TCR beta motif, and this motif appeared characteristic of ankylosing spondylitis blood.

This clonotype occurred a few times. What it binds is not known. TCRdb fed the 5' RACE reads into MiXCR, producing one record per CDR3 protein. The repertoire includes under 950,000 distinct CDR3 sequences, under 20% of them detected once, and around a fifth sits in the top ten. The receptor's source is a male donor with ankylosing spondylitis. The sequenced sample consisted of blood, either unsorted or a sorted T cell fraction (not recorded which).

In nucleotides, the CDR3 is TGCAGTGCCAACCCGACCAGATGGACAAACTACAATGAGCAGTTCTTC. Translation: CSANPTRWTNYNEQFF. The chain employs TRBV20-1 and TRBJ2-1, with D possibly TRBD1 on 5 matching bases. This CDR3 contains 16 residues. Germline V CDR1 and CDR2: DFQATT, SNEGSKA (reference sequence). The V end was cut by 6 bases, the J end by 3 bases, with 21 bases between.